This TCR beta chain was found in a study of CD8 T cells in ankylosing spondylitis. Overall study findings and caveats: As for the disease-linked clones, they showed a CD8+ phenotype and occurred at relatively low frequencies in peripheral blood. The study identified a TCR beta motif of roughly eight highly homologous variants that appeared characteristic of ankylosing spondylitis blood.

Libraries of TCR beta came from quantitative 5'-RACE with molecular barcodes. In TCRdb, the 5' RACE reads were re-called with MiXCR into one record per CDR3 protein. The data contain around 180,000 distinct CDR3 sequences, around a sixth of them seen just once; the ten biggest clones take up more than 3.5%. This clonotype was detected many times. Its cognate antigen is unknown. The TCR sequence derives from a male donor aged 10 to 30 with ankylosing spondylitis or in good health (not recorded which). What was sequenced was blood, either unsorted or a sorted T cell fraction (not recorded which).

For the CDR3, the DNA is TGTGCCAGTAGTATAGCTGGGACCTTTGGGTCCCTCCACTTT. It yields the protein CASSIAGTFGSLHF. V gene TRBV19 combines with J gene TRBJ1-6, with a weak D call TRBD1 (5 bases). The CDR3 spans 14 residues. Trimming shortened V by 1 base and J by 14 bases, and 15 bases separated the two germline ends. The germline gives CDR1 LNHDA, CDR2 SQIVND (reference sequence). The entire variable domain, with the rest obtained from reference TRBV19 and TRBJ1-6, is as follows: DGGITQSPKYLFRKEGQNVTLSCEQNLNHDAMYWYRQDPGQGLRLIYYSQIVNDFQKGDIAEGYSVSREKKESFPLTVTSAQKNPTAFYLCASSIAGTFGSLHFGNGTRLTVT.